This T cell receptor beta chain is drawn from a study of graft-versus-host responses after intestinal transplantation. Background on the study: As for transplant type, recipients had multivisceral, liver-intestinal, or isolated intestinal grafts. Following induction with anti-thymocyte globulin, all recipients were given tacrolimus and steroids for about 3 years. Broader study findings: GvH clones were identified in recipient marrow, with some first appearing in ileum or blood.

Data came from immunoSEQ multiplex PCR; TCRdb stores just in-frame clones and leaves some out. The table shows roughly 100,000 clones, with over 85% occurring only once. The CDR3 consists of 14 residues. Germline-derived CDR1 and CDR2 are MNHEY and SMNVEV (reference sequence). The ends lost 6 bases at V and 7 bases at J; junction bases unmatched: 5. In regard to this clone: Its matching antigen is unknown.

The rearrangement links TRBV27 to TRBJ1-6, with 8 bases aligning to TRBD1. The specimen comprised unstimulated CD8+ T cells sorted from spleen or lymph node cells, sampled before intestinal transplant. The receptor comes from a human donor who received an intestinal transplant. CDR3 sequence (DNA): TGTGCCAGCAGGGTCGGACAGGGAAATTCACCCCTCCACTTT. Translating it yields CASRVGQGNSPLHF.